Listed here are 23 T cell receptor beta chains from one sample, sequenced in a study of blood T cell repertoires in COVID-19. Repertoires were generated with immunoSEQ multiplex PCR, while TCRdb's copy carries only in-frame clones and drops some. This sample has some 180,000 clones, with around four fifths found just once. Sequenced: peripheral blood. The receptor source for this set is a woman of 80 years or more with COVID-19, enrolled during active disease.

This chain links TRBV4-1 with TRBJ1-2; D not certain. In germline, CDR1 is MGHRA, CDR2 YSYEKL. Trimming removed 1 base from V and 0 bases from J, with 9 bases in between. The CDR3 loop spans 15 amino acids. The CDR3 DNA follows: TGCGCCAGCAGCCAAGGCATGCAGACTAACTATGGCTACACCTTC. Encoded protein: CASSQGMQTNYGYTF.

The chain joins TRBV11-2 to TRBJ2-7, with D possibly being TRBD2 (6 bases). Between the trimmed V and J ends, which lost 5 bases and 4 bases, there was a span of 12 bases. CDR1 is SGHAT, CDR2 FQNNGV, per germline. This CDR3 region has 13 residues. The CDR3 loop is CASSPRGGYEQYF. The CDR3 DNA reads TGTGCCAGCAGCCCCCGTGGAGGGTACGAGCAGTACTTC.

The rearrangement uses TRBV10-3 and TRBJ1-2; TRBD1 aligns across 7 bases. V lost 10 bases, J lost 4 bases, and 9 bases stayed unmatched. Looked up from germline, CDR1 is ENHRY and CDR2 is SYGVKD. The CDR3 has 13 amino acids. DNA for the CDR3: TGTGCCACGCGGACAGGCGACGCCTATGGCTACACCTTC. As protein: CATRTGDAYGYTF.

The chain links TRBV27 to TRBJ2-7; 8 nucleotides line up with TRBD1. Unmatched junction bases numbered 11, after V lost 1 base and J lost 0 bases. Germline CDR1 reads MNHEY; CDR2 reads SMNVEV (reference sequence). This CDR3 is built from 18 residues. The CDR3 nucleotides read TGTGCCAGCAGTTTATTTTCTTGGGGACAGGCGCTCTCCTACGAGCAGTACTTC. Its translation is CASSLFSWGQALSYEQYF.

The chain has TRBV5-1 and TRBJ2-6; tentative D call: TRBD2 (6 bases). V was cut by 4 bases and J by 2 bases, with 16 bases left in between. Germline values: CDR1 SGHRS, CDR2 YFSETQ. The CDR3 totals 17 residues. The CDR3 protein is CASSLNPGGTGANVLTF. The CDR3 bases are TGCGCCAGCAGCCTCAACCCGGGCGGGACTGGGGCCAACGTCCTGACTTTC. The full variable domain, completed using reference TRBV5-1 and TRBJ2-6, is KAGVTQTPRYLIKTRGQQVTLSCSPISGHRSVSWYQQTPGQGLQFLFEYFSETQRNKGNFPGRFSGRQFSNSRSEMNVSTLELGDSALYLCASSLNPGGTGANVLTFGAGSRLTVL.

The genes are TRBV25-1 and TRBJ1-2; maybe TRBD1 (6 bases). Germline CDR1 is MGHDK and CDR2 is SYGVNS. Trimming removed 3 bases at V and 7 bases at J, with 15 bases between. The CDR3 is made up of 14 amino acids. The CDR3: CASSELTGYLGYTF. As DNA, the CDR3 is TGTGCCAGCAGTGAGCTAACAGGGTACCTTGGCTACACCTTC.

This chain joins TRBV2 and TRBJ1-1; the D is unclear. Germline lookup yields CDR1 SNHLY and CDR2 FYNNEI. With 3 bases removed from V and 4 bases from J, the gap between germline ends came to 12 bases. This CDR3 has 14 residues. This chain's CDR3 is CASSESGRGTEAFF. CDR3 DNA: TGTGCCAGCAGTGAGTCGGGTCGGGGCACTGAAGCTTTCTTT.

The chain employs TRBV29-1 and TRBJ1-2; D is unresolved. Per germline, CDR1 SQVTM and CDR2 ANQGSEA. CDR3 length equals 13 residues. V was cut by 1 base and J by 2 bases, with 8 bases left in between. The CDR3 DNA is TGCAGCGTTGAAGCAGTTTCGAACTATGGCTACACCTTC. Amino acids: CSVEAVSNYGYTF. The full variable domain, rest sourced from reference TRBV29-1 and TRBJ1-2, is SAVISQKPSRDICQRGTSLTIQCQVDSQVTMMFWYRQQPGQSLTLIATANQGSEATYESGFVIDKFPISRPNLTFSTLTVSNMSPEDSSIYLCSVEAVSNYGYTFGSGTRLTVV.

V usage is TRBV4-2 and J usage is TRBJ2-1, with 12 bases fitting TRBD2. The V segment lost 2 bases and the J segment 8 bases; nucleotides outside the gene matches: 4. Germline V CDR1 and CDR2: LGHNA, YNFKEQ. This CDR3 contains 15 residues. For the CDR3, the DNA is TGTGCCAGCAGCCAAAGACTAGCGGGAGCGGATGAGCAGTTCTTC. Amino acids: CASSQRLAGADEQFF.

The CDR3 reads CASSLYPQLGGTEAFF. The CDR3 DNA follows: TGCGCCAGCAGCCTCTACCCTCAGTTGGGGGGTACTGAAGCTTTCTTT. V and J are TRBV4-1 and TRBJ1-1, with D perhaps matching TRBD1 (5 bases). Germline assignment: CDR1 MGHRA and CDR2 YSYEKL. Trimming left V 4 bases short and J 5 bases short, with 20 bases between. This CDR3 has 16 amino acids.

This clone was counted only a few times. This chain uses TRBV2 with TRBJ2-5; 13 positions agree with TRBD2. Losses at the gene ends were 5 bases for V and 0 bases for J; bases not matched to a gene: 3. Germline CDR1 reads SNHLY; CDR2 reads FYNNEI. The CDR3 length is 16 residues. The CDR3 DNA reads TGTGCCAGCAGTCGACTAGCGGGGGGCCACCAAGAGACCCAGTACTTC. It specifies CASSRLAGGHQETQYF.

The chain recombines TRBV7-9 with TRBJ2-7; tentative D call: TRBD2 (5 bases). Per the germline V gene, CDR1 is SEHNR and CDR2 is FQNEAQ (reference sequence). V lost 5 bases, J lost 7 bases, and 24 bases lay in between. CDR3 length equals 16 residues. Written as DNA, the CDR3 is TGTGCCAGCAGCCCCACCCCCCAAGAGGGCTTTGGTGAGCAGTACTTC. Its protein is CASSPTPQEGFGEQYF. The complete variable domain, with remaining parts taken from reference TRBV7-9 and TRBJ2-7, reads DTGVSQNPRHKITKRGQNVTFRCDPISEHNRLYWYRQTLGQGPEFLTYFQNEAQLEKSRLLSDRFSAERPKGSFSTLEIQRTEQGDSAMYLCASSPTPQEGFGEQYFGPGTRLTVT.

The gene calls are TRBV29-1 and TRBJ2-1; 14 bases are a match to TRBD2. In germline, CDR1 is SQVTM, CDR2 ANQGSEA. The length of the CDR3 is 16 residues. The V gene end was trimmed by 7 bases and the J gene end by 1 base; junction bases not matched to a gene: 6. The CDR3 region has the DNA TGCAGCGCTGGGACTAGCGGGAGCGGGTCCTACAATGAGCAGTTCTTC. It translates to CSAGTSGSGSYNEQFF.

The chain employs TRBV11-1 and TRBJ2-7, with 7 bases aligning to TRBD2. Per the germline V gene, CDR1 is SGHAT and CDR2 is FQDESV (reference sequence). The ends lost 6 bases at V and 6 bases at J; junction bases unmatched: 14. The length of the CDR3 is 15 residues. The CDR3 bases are TGTGCCAGCAGACCCCAAGCGGGACCTTCAGGCGAGCAGTACTTC. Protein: CASRPQAGPSGEQYF.

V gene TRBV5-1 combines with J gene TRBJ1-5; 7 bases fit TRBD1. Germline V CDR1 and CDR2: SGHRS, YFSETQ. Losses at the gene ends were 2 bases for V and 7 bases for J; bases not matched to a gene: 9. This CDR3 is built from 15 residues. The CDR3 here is CASSLTGEVQQPQHF. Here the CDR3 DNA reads TGCGCCAGCAGCTTAACAGGGGAAGTGCAGCAGCCCCAGCATTTT.

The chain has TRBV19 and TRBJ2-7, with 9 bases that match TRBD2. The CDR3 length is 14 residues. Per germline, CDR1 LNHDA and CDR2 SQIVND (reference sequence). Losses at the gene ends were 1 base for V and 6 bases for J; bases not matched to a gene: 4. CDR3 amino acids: CASSIGSGGFEQYF. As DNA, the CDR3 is TGTGCCAGTAGTATAGGTAGCGGGGGATTCGAGCAGTACTTC.

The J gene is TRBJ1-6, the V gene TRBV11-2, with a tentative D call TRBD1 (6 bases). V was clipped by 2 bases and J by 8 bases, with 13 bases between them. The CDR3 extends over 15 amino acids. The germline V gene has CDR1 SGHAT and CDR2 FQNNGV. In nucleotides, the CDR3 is TGTGCCAGCAGCTTAAGTCCAGGGGAGTATTCACCCCTCCACTTT. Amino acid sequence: CASSLSPGEYSPLHF.

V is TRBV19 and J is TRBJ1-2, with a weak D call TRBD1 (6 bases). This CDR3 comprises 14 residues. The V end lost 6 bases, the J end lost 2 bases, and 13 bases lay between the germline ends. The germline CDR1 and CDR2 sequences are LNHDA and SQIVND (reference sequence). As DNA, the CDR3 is TGTGCCAGTAGCCCCGGACAGCGGAACTATGGCTACACCTTC. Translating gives CASSPGQRNYGYTF.

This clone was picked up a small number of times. In nucleotides, the CDR3 is TGTGCCAGCAGTGACGTCCACAGGGGGAAGGAGGGCCACTACGAGCAGTACTTC. The encoded protein is CASSDVHRGKEGHYEQYF. The chain carries TRBV6-4 and TRBJ2-7; 8 nucleotides align to TRBD1. This CDR3 has 18 amino acids. Germline assignment: CDR1 MRHNA and CDR2 SNTAGT. Losses at the gene ends were 2 bases for V and 3 bases for J; bases not matched to a gene: 15.

CDR3 nucleotide sequence: TGTGCCAGCTCACCCCAGACAGGGGAAGGGAAGGGCTACACCTTC. Translating gives CASSPQTGEGKGYTF. The J gene is TRBJ1-2, the V gene TRBV18, with TRBD1 identical over 8 bases. CDR1 is KGHSH, CDR2 LQKENI, per germline. Trimming took 3 bases from V and 8 from J; bases not matched to a gene: 11. CDR3 length equals 15 residues. The full variable domain, in which reference TRBV18 and TRBJ1-2 provide the parts outside the CDR3, is NAGVMQNPRHLVRRRGQEARLRCSPMKGHSHVYWYRQLPEEGLKFMVYLQKENIIDESGMPKERFSAEFPKEGPSILRIQQVVRGDSAAYFCASSPQTGEGKGYTFGSGTRLTVV.

CDR3 sequence (DNA): TGCGCCAGCAGCCCACGAGGTTTAGGACAGGGGAGGGTCGAGCAGTACTTC. Protein sequence: CASSPRGLGQGRVEQYF. The chain joins TRBV5-1 to TRBJ2-7; 9 nucleotides match TRBD1. The length of the CDR3 is 17 residues. Germline V gene data show CDR1 as SGHRS and CDR2 as YFSETQ. V was pared by 4 bases and J by 6 bases, with 17 bases of the junction left unmatched.

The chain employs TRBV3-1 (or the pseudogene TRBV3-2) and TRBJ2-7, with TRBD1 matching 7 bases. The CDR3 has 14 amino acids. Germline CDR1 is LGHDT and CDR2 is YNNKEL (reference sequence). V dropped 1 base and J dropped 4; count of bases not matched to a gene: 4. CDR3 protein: CASSQGPQGYEQYF. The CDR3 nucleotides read TGTGCCAGCAGCCAAGGCCCACAGGGGTACGAGCAGTACTTC.

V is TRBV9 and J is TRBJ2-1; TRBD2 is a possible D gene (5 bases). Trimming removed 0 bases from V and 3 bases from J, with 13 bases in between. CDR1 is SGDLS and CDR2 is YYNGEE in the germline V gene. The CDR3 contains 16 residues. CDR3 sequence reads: CASSVATSQLYNEQFF. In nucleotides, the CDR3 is TGTGCCAGCAGCGTAGCCACTAGTCAACTCTACAATGAGCAGTTCTTC.